The 27 T cell receptor beta chains listed next were all sequenced from one sample in a study of blood T cells in healthy people across ages. Primed by a sample-barcoded 5' primer and a J-beta primer mix, a second PCR proceeded for about 7 to 11 cycles. A single record per CDR3 protein comes from TCRdb applying MiXCR to the 5' RACE reads. In the table there are roughly 1,500,000 distinct CDR3 sequences, about 43% of which are singletons. Sample: blood. Every receptor here comes from a woman in her late teens or twenties in good health.

Regarding this clonotype: Its ends do not fully match the called genes, so a read error is possible. The chain combines TRBV6-1 with TRBJ2-3, with D maybe TRBD2 (6 bases). CDR3 length: 12 amino acids. In germline, CDR1 is MNHNS, CDR2 SASEGT. The CDR3 DNA reads as TGTGCAAGCACGGCGGGGCCAGATACGCAGTATTTT. Amino acid sequence: CASTAGPDTQYF.

The chain uses TRBV2 and TRBJ2-7, with 12 bases that match TRBD2. Germline V gives CDR1 SNHLY, CDR2 FYNNEI. Trimming at V came to 7 bases and at J to 2 bases, leaving 3 bases not matched to a gene. The CDR3 runs 14 residues. The CDR3 loop is CASTLAGGPYEQYF. Here the CDR3 DNA reads TGTGCCAGCACTCTAGCGGGGGGGCCCTACGAGCAGTACTTC.

The chain employs TRBV5-1 and TRBJ2-2; D unresolved. V was pared by 0 bases and J by 2 bases, with 8 bases between. The germline CDR1 and CDR2 sequences are SGHRS and YFSETQ. The CDR3 runs 15 residues. As DNA, the CDR3 is TGCGCCAGCAGCTTGGCCCTGGTTAACACCGGGGAGCTGTTTTTT. This encodes CASSLALVNTGELFF.

This clonotype was counted only a few times. V gene TRBV27 combines with J gene TRBJ2-1; no clear D gene. The CDR3 loop spans 15 amino acids. Deletions cut 6 bases from V and 4 bases from J, with 16 bases between. The germline gives CDR1 MNHEY, CDR2 SMNVEV (reference sequence). CDR3: CASSPRPWDYNEQFF. Written as DNA, the CDR3 is TGTGCCAGCAGCCCGCGGCCCTGGGATTACAATGAGCAGTTCTTC.

The chain carries TRBV28 and TRBJ2-2, with 8 bases aligning to TRBD2. Unmatched junction bases numbered 4, after V lost 4 bases and J lost 3 bases. CDR1 MDHEN and CDR2 SYDVKM come from the germline V gene. The CDR3 is 15 amino acids. The CDR3 loop is CASSSAGLDTGELFF. In DNA form, the CDR3 reads TGTGCCAGCAGTTCTGCGGGACTAGACACCGGGGAGCTGTTTTTT.

This clonotype appeared a few times. The chain is built from TRBV27 and TRBJ2-1; TRBD1 matches 9 bases. From germline, CDR1 is MNHEY and CDR2 SMNVEV (reference sequence). CDR3 length equals 15 residues. The V gene end was trimmed by 8 bases and the J gene end by 6 bases; junction bases not matched to a gene: 11. The CDR3: CASGRDREESNEQFF. In DNA form, the CDR3 reads TGTGCCAGCGGAAGGGACAGGGAGGAAAGCAATGAGCAGTTCTTC.

The chain has TRBV20-1 and TRBJ2-7; D perhaps matches TRBD1 (6 bases). V was cut by 6 bases and J by 4 bases, with 19 bases left in between. Per the germline V gene, CDR1 is DFQATT and CDR2 is SNEGSKA (reference sequence). This CDR3 region has 14 residues. This CDR3 is CSADTGTNLYEQYF. CDR3 DNA sequence: TGCAGTGCGGATACCGGGACAAACCTTTACGAGCAGTACTTC.

The CDR3 bases are TGTGCCACCAGCAGAGATCTACAGGGTTTGTACACTGAAGCTTTCTTT. It translates to CATSRDLQGLYTEAFF. The chain uses TRBV15 and TRBJ1-1; tentatively, D is TRBD1 (6 bases). The CDR3 is 16 amino acids. Germline V gives CDR1 LNHNV, CDR2 YYDKDF (reference sequence). The ends were cut back, 0 bases at V and 3 bases at J, with 14 bases in the middle.

This clonotype was observed a handful of times. The genes are TRBV27 and TRBJ2-7; D is unresolved. With 6 bases removed from V and 3 bases from J, the gap between germline ends came to 15 bases. The CDR3 consists of 14 residues. Germline V gives CDR1 MNHEY, CDR2 SMNVEV (reference sequence). The CDR3 DNA reads TGTGCCAGCAGCCAGATAGCAGGTTTCTACGAGCAGTACTTC. It yields the protein CASSQIAGFYEQYF.

This clonotype has only a few counts. The chain is built from TRBV28 and TRBJ2-1, with TRBD1 identical over 9 bases. After removal of 6 bases from V and 9 bases from J, the junction contained 12 bases not matched to a gene. Germline CDR1 reads MDHEN; CDR2 reads SYDVKM. The CDR3 has 15 amino acids. CDR3 sequence: CASSRGGTGTGEQFF. The CDR3 coding sequence is TGTGCCAGCAGCCGAGGTGGGACAGGGACGGGTGAGCAGTTCTTC.

This clonotype has ten or more counts. The chain carries TRBV7-2 and TRBJ2-3; TRBD1 or TRBD2 may be the D gene (6 bases each). V was trimmed by 1 base and J by 0 bases, leaving 11 bases between them. In germline, CDR1 is SGHTA, CDR2 FQGNSA. The length of the CDR3 is 16 residues. This CDR3 reads CASSLGGGRSTDTQYF. Here the CDR3 DNA reads TGTGCCAGCAGCTTAGGAGGGGGGCGTAGCACAGATACGCAGTATTTT.

The chain employs TRBV2 and TRBJ1-1, with D perhaps matching TRBD1 (5 bases). V was cut by 5 bases and J by 1 base, with 14 bases left in between. This CDR3 has 15 amino acids. Germline V gene sequence: CDR1 SNHLY, CDR2 FYNNEI. CDR3 protein: CASSPTPTGNTEAFF. CDR3 nucleotide sequence: TGTGCCAGCAGTCCAACTCCTACAGGGAACACTGAAGCTTTCTTT.

The chain carries TRBV13 and TRBJ2-7, with D possibly being TRBD1 (5 bases). Germline loops: CDR1 PRHDT, CDR2 FYEKMQ (reference sequence). CDR3 length: 14 residues. V lost 2 bases and J 0 bases, leaving 8 bases between the germline ends. CDR3 in DNA: TGTGCCAGCAGCTTAAGGGGCACCTCCTACGAGCAGTACTTC. Amino acid sequence: CASSLRGTSYEQYF.

This clonotype was observed once. Germline and junction disagree at one end, which may indicate a read error. The chain combines TRBV28 with TRBJ2-7; 7 bases fit TRBD1. This CDR3 is built from 13 residues. Germline-derived CDR1 and CDR2 are MDHEN and SYDVKM. The CDR3 DNA sequence: TGTGCCATCAGTCCAACCCTAGGGGGCAAGGAGTACTTC. It codes for CAISPTLGGKEYF.

The chain combines TRBV20-1 with TRBJ2-7; 9 bases map to TRBD2. J gave up 5 bases and V 2 bases, and 4 bases lay outside the gene matches. Germline V gene data show CDR1 as DFQATT and CDR2 as SNEGSKA (reference sequence). CDR3 length equals 13 residues. The CDR3 sequence is CSARNSGGHEQYF. The CDR3 DNA follows: TGCAGTGCTAGAAACAGCGGGGGGCACGAGCAGTACTTC.

The chain joins TRBV5-1 to TRBJ2-1; weak D call: TRBD2 (5 bases). The germline CDR1 and CDR2 sequences are SGHRS and YFSETQ. V was cut by 10 bases and J by 2 bases, with 7 bases left in between. The CDR3 has 11 amino acids. In DNA form, the CDR3 reads TGCGCCTCAGCGGCCTACAATGAGCAGTTCTTC. Translating it yields CASAAYNEQFF.

The CDR3, as DNA: TGTGCCAGCAGCGTCCCAGGGGGCGGCTATGGCTACACCTTC. Protein product: CASSVPGGGYGYTF. The chain uses TRBV9 and TRBJ1-2; 8 nucleotides agree with TRBD1. The CDR3 runs to 14 residues. Looked up from germline, CDR1 is SGDLS and CDR2 is YYNGEE. V was clipped by 2 bases and J by 4 bases; unmatched bases: 4.

The gene calls are TRBV21-1 and TRBJ2-3; the table's D call, TRBD1, was not checked against the DNA. TRBV21-1 is deemed a pseudogene. The CDR3 has 15 amino acids. The CDR3 DNA follows: TGTGACAGCAGCAAGGGACGACCCATCACAGATACGCAGTATTTT. This gives the protein CDSSKGRPITDTQYF.

V gene TRBV12-3 or TRBV12-4 combines with J gene TRBJ2-7, with D perhaps being TRBD1 or TRBD2 (6 bases each). The CDR3 length is 14 residues. The germline V and J ends were trimmed by 3 bases and 3 bases, with 12 bases remaining between them. Written as DNA, the CDR3 is TGTGCCAGCAGTTTTTGGGGGGACAACTACGAGCAGTACTTC. Protein sequence: CASSFWGDNYEQYF.

The V call is TRBV12-3 or TRBV12-4, the J call TRBJ2-3; 12 bases are shared with TRBD2. The CDR3 is made up of 16 amino acids. The J segment lost 5 bases and the V segment lost 2 bases, leaving 5 bases of the junction unmatched. Here the CDR3 reads CASSLRRLAGEDTQYF. Here the CDR3 DNA reads TGTGCCAGCAGTTTAAGGCGACTAGCGGGGGAAGATACGCAGTATTTT.

CDR3 nucleotides: TGCGCCAGCAGCATTTCCGGGACTAGCAGGGGAGAGACCCAGTACTTC. It specifies CASSISGTSRGETQYF. The chain carries TRBV4-1 and TRBJ2-5; 9 bases align to TRBD2. Germline CDR1 MGHRA, CDR2 YSYEKL. The length of the CDR3 is 16 residues. V gave up 5 bases and J gave up 4 bases; unmatched junction bases: 11.

This clonotype was seen a handful of times. V is TRBV12-3 or TRBV12-4 and J is TRBJ2-1; 7 bases align to TRBD2. CDR3 length equals 16 residues. V lost 3 bases and J lost 4; bases outside the gene matches: 9. DNA for the CDR3: TGTGCCAGCAGTTTTCGGGTGGGGGGAGGGTACAATGAGCAGTTCTTC. Translation: CASSFRVGGGYNEQFF.

This rearrangement joins TRBV4-1 to TRBJ1-5; D gene unclear. Trimming took 4 bases from V and 1 from J, leaving 11 bases between them. This CDR3 region has 15 residues. The germline gives CDR1 MGHRA, CDR2 YSYEKL. The DNA of the CDR3 is TGCGCCAGCAGCCCCCCGGGTTTGAGCAATCAGCCCCAGCATTTT. It translates to CASSPPGLSNQPQHF.

V is TRBV9 and J is TRBJ2-3; 11 nucleotides match TRBD2. The germline CDR1 and CDR2 sequences are SGDLS and YYNGEE. The CDR3 is made up of 18 amino acids. V gave up 4 bases and J gave up 1 base; unmatched junction bases: 11. The CDR3 is CASSPRASGGPGTDTQYF. In DNA form, the CDR3 reads TGTGCCAGCAGCCCCCGGGCTAGCGGGGGGCCAGGCACAGATACGCAGTATTTT.

The rearrangement links TRBV30 to TRBJ2-1; 13 bases are shared with TRBD2. Trimming cost V 2 bases and J 0 bases; bases outside gene matches: 16. There are 21 residues in the CDR3. Germline V gene lookup returns CDR1 GTSNPN and CDR2 SVGIG (reference sequence). CDR3 amino acids: CAWSPDRGLAGTYGSYNEQFF. CDR3 in DNA: TGTGCCTGGAGTCCCGACAGGGGACTAGCGGGGACTTACGGCTCCTACAATGAGCAGTTCTTC.

This clonotype was detected a few times. This rearrangement joins TRBV7-2 to TRBJ2-1; 9 nucleotides line up with TRBD2. Germline CDR1 and CDR2: SGHTA and FQGNSA. The CDR3 spans 14 residues. Trimming removed 5 bases from V and 6 bases from J; junction bases left unmatched: 5. CDR3 nucleotides: TGTGCCAGCAGCATTCCTAGCGGGGCCAATGAGCAGTTCTTC. This gives the protein CASSIPSGANEQFF. Variable domain in full (rest from reference TRBV7-2 and TRBJ2-1): GAGVSQSPSNKVTEKGKDVELRCDPISGHTALYWYRQSLGQGLEFLIYFQGNSAPDKSGLPSDRFSAERTGGSVSTLTIQRTQQEDSAVYLCASSIPSGANEQFFGPGTRLTVL.

This chain joins TRBV7-2 and TRBJ2-3; 9 nucleotides align to TRBD2. Germline V CDR1 and CDR2: SGHTA, FQGNSA. The CDR3 loop spans 15 amino acids. J gave up 8 bases and V 8 bases, and 14 bases lay outside the gene matches. The CDR3 DNA reads TGTGCCAGCTCAGTTGGCGGGACTAGCCGTACTACGCAGTATTTT. Protein: CASSVGGTSRTTQYF.